This TCR beta chain was recovered during a study of OX40 agonist ivuxolimab in advanced cancers. Looking at the study overall: Hepatocellular carcinoma, melanoma, renal cell or head and neck cancer affected the dose-escalation patients. Participants averaged about 60 years of age (range about 23 to 90) and were under 90% male.

A word on this clone: Its antigen is undetermined.

Profiled with immunoSEQ multiplex PCR; TCRdb holds only in-frame clones, not every one. The sample holds some 30,000 clones, around 85% seen once. Germline CDR1 reads KGHSH; CDR2 reads LQKENI. The J segment lost 1 base and the V segment lost 5 bases, leaving 13 bases of the junction unmatched. The CDR3 length is 18 residues. Study observations and caveats: Among the least clonally expanded were partial responders at 0.1-3.0 mg/kg. More expanded clones were seen, on average, in CD8+ T cells than in CD4+.

This clonotype originated in an adult with an advanced solid tumor such as melanoma, head and neck, liver or kidney cancer. The chain employs TRBV18 and TRBJ2-2; 7 nucleotides agree with TRBD1. Sequences were derived from CD4+ or CD8+ T cells sorted from blood, sampled in a trial of the OX40 agonist ivuxolimab. Here the CDR3 reads CASSSSRGQAMNTGELFF. The CDR3 bases are TGTGCCAGCTCATCTTCGAGAGGACAGGCCATGAACACCGGGGAGCTGTTTTTT.